This T cell receptor beta chain was captured by sequencing in a study of blood T cell repertoires in COVID-19 (dated by TCRdb to about 2020). In terms of the full investigation: The collaborator samples originated in the United States, Italy and Spain and spanned the acute and convalescent phases of COVID-19. Nearly every sample came with metadata listing a de-identified subject ID, COVID-19 status, age in years and sex. The samples were drawn from two sources: the first 160 participants of the ongoing ImmuneRACE study, and 1,200 or so subjects contributed by 6 global collaborators. The prospective study material was composed of cDNA or gDNA derived from T cells, B-cell-depleted T cells, or PBMCs. The repertoires were released in a freely available public database intended as a resource for research on the immune response to SARS-CoV-2. Where available, HLA class I and class II types were taken from metadata supplied by the sample provider and were not determined by assay-based typing. The dataset comprised deeply sampled blood TCRbeta repertoires from subjects exposed to, actively infected with, or recovered from COVID-19.

TCRbeta CDR3 regions were amplified from genomic DNA by means of the immunoSEQ Assay, a bias-controlled multiplex PCR. Per the original workflow: Within the assay, amplification of reference gene primers was used to estimate how many nucleated cells each sample contained. To quantify the absolute abundance of each unique TCRbeta CDR3 rearrangement, sequence reads were collapsed and filtered. For each sample, productive Simpson clonality was calculated as the square root of Simpson's diversity index over productive rearrangements. Here the immuneACCESS table is served through TCRdb, limited to in-frame sequences with V and J called. Missing clones are a known gap in these copies; in checked studies unresolved V genes cover under half, and the rest lacks a known reason. From that table come the V and J calls and clone size; the DNA was used to work out D and trimming. For this sample the table gives roughly 250,000 clones, of which around 87% were detected only once. About 6.3% of the sample goes to the ten largest clones.

Participants in the prospective study were enrolled through a virtual design, were aged roughly 18 to 100 years, and lived in roughly 25 United States geographic areas. To assign participants to cohorts, the prospective study relied on clinical history that participants themselves reported in a screening survey and a study questionnaire. Each participant in the prospective study had whole blood, serum and a nasopharyngeal or oropharyngeal swab collected by mobile phlebotomists. Prospective study participants could optionally give additional blood draws and questionnaires over an approximately 2-month period. Before DNA extraction, prospective study blood samples were shipped either frozen or at room temperature. As regards this clone: What antigen it recognizes has not been identified. There are no base qualities to consult, and no much larger clone falls within one base.

The CDR3 holds 14 amino acids from the cysteine to the phenylalanine. Of the read, only the CDR3 DNA is kept; its 42 bases are in frame from base 1. V and J lose 2 bases and 2 bases, and a span of 10 bases separates them. CDR1 and CDR2 were assigned from the germline V gene as KGHSH and LQKENI. Overall study outcomes, separate from this receptor: The amount of clinical and demographic metadata varied by source and participant and was provided uncurated.

This receptor was obtained from a woman aged 25 to 45 with acute COVID-19. The sample comprised PBMCs or T cells enriched from blood (not recorded which). The chain couples TRBV18 to TRBJ2-7; matching of 7 bases hints at TRBD2 as the D gene. The CDR3 here reads CASSPGGGPYEQYF. The DNA is as follows: TGTGCCAGCTCACCAGGGGGGGGGCCCTACGAGCAGTACTTC. Reference TRBV18 and TRBJ2-7 genes cover what lies past the CDR3, so the full variable domain is NAGVMQNPRHLVRRRGQEARLRCSPMKGHSHVYWYRQLPEEGLKFMVYLQKENIIDESGMPKERFSAEFPKEGPSILRIQQVVRGDSAAYFCASSPGGGPYEQYFGPGTRLTVT.